The entry below describes one T cell receptor beta chain. Its target is not known. This sample's time point: pre-treatment baseline. Immune-effector memory T cells were defined as CD3+ CD4- CD8+ CD45RA- CD45RO-high CD27- CCR7-. The data are from a study of blood T cell dynamics during melanoma immunotherapy. General study points: The most clonal sorted CD8+ subset, immune-effector cells, was closest to cell-free DNA CDR3 sequences.

The CDR3 loop spans 14 amino acids. Trimming at V came to 5 bases and at J to 6 bases, leaving 7 bases not matched to a gene. Per the germline V gene, CDR1 is MDHEN and CDR2 is SYDVKM. The protocol was immunoSEQ multiplex PCR, while the TCRdb copy is restricted to in-frame clones and leaves out a portion. This table has about 690 clones, around 69% appearing once. The specimen was CD8+ T cells from blood, collected from a patient treated with checkpoint blockade. V gene TRBV28 combines with J gene TRBJ1-5; TRBD1 aligns across 7 bases. This sequence was found in a human donor with melanoma. The CDR3 bases are TGTGCCAGCAGTCCGTCGACAGGGATTCAGCCCCAGCATTTT. As protein: CASSPSTGIQPQHF.